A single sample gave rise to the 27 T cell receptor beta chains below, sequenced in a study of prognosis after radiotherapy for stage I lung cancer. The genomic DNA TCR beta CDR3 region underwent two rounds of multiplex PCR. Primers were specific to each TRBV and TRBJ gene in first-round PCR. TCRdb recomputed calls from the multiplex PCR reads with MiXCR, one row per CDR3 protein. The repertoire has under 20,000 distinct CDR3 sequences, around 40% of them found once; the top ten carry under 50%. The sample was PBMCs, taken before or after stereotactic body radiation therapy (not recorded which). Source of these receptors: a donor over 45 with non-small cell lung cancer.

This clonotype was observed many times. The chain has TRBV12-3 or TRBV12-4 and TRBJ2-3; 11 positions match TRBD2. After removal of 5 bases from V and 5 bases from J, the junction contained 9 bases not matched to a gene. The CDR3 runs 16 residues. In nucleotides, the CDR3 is TGTGCCAGCAGTCTTAGACTAGCGGGGAAACAAGATACGCAGTATTTT. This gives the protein CASSLRLAGKQDTQYF.

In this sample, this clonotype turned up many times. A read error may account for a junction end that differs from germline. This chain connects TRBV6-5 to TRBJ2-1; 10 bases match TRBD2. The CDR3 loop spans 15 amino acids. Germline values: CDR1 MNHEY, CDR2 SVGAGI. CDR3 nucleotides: TGTGCCAGCAGTGACTCGAGCGGGGGGGCCAATGAGCAGTTCTTC. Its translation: CASSDSSGGANEQFF.

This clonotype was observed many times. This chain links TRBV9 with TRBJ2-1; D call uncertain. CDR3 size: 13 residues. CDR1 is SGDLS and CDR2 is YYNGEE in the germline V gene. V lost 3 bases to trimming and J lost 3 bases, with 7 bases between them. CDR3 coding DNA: TGTGCCAGCAGCGGATCAGTCTACAATGAGCAGTTCTTC. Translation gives CASSGSVYNEQFF.

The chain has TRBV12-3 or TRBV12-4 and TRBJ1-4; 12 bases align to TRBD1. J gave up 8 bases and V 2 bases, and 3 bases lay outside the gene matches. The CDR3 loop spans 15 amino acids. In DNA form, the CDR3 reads TGTGCCAGCAGTTTAACCGGGACAGGGGGCGAAAAACTGTTTTTT. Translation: CASSLTGTGGEKLFF.

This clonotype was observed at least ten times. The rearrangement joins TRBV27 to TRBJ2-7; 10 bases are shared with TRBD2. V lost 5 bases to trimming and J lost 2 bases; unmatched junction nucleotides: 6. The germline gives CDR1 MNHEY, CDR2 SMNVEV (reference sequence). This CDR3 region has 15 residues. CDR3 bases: TGTGCCAGCAGTAATCTAGCGGGAGCCACCTACGAGCAGTACTTC. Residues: CASSNLAGATYEQYF.

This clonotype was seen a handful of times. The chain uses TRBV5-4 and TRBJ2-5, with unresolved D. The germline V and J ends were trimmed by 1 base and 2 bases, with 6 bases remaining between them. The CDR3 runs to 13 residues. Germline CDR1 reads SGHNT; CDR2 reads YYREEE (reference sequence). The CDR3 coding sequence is TGTGCCAGCAGCTTGTACCAACAAGAGACCCAGTACTTC. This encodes CASSLYQQETQYF.

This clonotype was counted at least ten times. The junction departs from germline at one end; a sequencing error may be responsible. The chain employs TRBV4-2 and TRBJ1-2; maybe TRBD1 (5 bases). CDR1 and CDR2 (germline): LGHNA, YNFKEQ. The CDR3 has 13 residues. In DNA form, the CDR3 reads TGTGCCAGCAGTCAAGACAGAAGAAATGGCTACACCTTC. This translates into CASSQDRRNGYTF.

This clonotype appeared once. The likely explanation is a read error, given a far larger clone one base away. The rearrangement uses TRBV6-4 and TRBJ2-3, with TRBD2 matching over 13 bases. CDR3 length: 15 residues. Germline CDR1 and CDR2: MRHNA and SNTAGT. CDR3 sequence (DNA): TGTGCCAGCAGCAGACTAGCGGGAGGCACACATACGCAGTATTTT. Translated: CASSRLAGGTHTQYF.

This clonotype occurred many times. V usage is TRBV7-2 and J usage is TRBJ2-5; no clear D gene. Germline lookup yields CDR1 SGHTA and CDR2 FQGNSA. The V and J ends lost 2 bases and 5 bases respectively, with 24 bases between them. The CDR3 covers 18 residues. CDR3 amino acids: CASSLFPRVSRAKETQYF. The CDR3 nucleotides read TGTGCCAGCAGCTTATTTCCCCGGGTCTCTAGAGCGAAGGAGACCCAGTACTTC.

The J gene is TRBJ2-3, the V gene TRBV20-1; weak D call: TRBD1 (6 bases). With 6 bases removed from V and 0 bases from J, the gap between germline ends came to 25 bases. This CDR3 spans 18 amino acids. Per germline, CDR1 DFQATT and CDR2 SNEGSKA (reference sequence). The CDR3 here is CSANSRGGGLHSTDTQYF. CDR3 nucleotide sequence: TGCAGTGCAAACTCCCGGGGTGGGGGCCTTCACAGCACAGATACGCAGTATTTT.

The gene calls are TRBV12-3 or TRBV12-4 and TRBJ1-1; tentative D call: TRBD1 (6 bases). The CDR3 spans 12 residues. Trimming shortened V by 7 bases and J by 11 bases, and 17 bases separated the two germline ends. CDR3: CASKYGGGSAFF. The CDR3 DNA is TGTGCCAGCAAGTACGGGGGCGGGAGTGCTTTCTTT.

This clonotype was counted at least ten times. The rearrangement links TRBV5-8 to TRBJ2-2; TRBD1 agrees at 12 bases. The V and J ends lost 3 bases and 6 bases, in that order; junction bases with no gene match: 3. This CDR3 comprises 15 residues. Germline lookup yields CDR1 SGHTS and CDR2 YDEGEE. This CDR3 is CASSSGTGGSGELFF. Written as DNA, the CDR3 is TGTGCCAGCAGCTCCGGGACAGGGGGCTCCGGGGAGCTGTTTTTT.

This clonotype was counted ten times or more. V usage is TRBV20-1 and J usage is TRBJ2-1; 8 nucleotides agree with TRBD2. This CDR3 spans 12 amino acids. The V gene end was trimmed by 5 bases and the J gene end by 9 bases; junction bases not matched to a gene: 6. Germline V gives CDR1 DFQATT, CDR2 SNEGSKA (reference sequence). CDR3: CSAGSGEGEQFF. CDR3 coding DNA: TGCAGTGCTGGTAGCGGGGAGGGTGAGCAGTTCTTC.

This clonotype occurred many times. The CDR3: CASRPSSGNTIYF. The CDR3 nucleotides are TGTGCCAGCCGGCCAAGCTCTGGAAACACCATATATTTT. The V and J genes are TRBV18 and TRBJ1-3; D remains ambiguous. The CDR3 spans 13 residues. Trimming took off 8 bases at V and 0 bases at J, with 8 bases between the two ends. The germline gives CDR1 KGHSH, CDR2 LQKENI.

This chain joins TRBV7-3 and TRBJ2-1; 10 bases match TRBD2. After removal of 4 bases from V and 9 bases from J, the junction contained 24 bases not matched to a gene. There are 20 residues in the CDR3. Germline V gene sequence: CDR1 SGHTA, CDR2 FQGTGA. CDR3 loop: CASSSRSSGSSHALQGEQFF. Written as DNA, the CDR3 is TGTGCCAGCAGCTCCCGCTCTAGCGGGAGTTCCCACGCCTTACAAGGTGAGCAGTTCTTC.

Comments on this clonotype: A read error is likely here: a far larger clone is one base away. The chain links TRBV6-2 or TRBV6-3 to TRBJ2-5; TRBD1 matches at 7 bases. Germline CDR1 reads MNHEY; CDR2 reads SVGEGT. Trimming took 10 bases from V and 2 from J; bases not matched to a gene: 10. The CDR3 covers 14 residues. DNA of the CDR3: TGTGCCATCCTACTCGGGACAGCGCAAGAGACCCAGTACTTC. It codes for CAILLGTAQETQYF.

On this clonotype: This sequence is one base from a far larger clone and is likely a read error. CDR3 nucleotides: TGTGCCATCAGCATAGCGGCACCGGGACAGTTTCTATATAGCAATCAGCCCCAGCATTTT. Amino acids: CAISIAAPGQFLYSNQPQHF. The genes are TRBV6-5 and TRBJ1-5; TRBD1 aligns across 7 bases. Germline loops: CDR1 MNHEY, CDR2 SVGAGI. Trimming took 10 bases from V and 0 from J; bases not matched to a gene: 24. This CDR3 has 20 residues.

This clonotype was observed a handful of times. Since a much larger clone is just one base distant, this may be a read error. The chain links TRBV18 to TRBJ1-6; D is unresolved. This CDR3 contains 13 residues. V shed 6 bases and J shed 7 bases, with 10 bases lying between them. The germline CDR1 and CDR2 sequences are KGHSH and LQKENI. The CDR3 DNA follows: TGTGCCAGCTCCCTATCGGGAAATTCACCCCTCCACTTT. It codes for CASSLSGNSPLHF. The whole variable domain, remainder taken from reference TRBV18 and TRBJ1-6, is NAGVMQNPRHLVRRRGQEARLRCSPMKGHSHVYWYRQLPEEGLKFMVYLQKENIIDESGMPKERFSAEFPKEGPSILRIQQVVRGDSAAYFCASSLSGNSPLHFGNGTRLTVT.

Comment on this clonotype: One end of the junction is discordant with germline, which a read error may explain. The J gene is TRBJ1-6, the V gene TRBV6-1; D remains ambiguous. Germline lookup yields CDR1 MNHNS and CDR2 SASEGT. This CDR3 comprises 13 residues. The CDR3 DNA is TGTGCCAGCAGGACGTTGAGGACTTCACCCCTCCAATTT. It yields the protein CASRTLRTSPLQF.

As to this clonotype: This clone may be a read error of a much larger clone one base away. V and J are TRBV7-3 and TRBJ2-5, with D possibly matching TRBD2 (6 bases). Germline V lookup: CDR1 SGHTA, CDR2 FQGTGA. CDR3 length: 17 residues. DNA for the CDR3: TGTGCCATCAGCCCTAGACCGGGACTCGACCCGGGAGAGACCCAGTACTTC. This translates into CAISPRPGLDPGETQYF.

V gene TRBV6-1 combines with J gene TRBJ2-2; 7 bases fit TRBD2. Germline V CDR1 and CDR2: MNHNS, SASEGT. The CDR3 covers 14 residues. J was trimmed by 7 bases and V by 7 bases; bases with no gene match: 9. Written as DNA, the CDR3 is TGTGCCAGCATTCGGGGGGAGCGAAACGGGGAGCTGTTTTTT. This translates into CASIRGERNGELFF.

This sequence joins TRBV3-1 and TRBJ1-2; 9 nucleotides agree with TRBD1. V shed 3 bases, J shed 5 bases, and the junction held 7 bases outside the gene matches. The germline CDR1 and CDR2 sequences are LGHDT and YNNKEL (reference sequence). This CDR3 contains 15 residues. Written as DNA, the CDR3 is TGTGCCAGCAGCCAGGCGGGACAGGGAAGGTATGGCTACACCTTC. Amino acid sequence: CASSQAGQGRYGYTF.

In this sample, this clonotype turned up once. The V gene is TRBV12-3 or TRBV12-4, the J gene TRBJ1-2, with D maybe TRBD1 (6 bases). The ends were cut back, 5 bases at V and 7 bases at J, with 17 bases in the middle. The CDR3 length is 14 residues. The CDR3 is CASSAGTWGVGYTF. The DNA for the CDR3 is TGTGCCAGCAGTGCCGGGACATGGGGCGTTGGCTACACCTTC.

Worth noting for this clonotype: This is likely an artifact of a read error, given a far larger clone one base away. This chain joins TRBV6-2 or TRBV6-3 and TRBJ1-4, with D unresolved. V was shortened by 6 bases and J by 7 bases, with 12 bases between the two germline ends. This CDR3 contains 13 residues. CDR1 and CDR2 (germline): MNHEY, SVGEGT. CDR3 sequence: CASSLGSGEKLFF. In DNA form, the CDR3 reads TGTGCCAGCAGCCTCGGGAGTGGTGAAAAACTGTTTTTT.

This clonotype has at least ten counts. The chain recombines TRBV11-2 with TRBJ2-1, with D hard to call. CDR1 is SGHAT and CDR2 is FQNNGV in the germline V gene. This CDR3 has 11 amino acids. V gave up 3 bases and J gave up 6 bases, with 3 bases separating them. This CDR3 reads CASSFANEQFF. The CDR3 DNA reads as TGTGCCAGCAGCTTTGCCAATGAGCAGTTCTTC.

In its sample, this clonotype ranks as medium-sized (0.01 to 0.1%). In DNA, the CDR3 is TGTGCCAGCAGTCCCCGGGACGCAGCTCGTGAGCAGTACTTC. Translating gives CASSPRDAAREQYF. The chain links TRBV6-1 to TRBJ2-7; the D gene could be TRBD1 or TRBD2 (5 bases each). The CDR3 runs to 14 residues. Trimming took 5 bases from V and 7 from J, leaving 18 bases between them. Germline V gives CDR1 MNHNS, CDR2 SASEGT.

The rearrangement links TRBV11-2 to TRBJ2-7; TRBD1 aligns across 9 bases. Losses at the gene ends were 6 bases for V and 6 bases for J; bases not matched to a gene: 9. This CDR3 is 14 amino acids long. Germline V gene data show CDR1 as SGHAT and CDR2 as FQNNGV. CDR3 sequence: CASSNTGGAFEQYF. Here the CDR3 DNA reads TGTGCCAGCAGTAATACAGGGGGCGCTTTCGAGCAGTACTTC.